This entry is about one T cell receptor beta chain. Antigen unknown. Source study methods: The authors used CDR3 differences across clinicopathological groups to build a distant-metastasis classifier for papillary thyroid cancer. TCRdb reanalyzed the PCR reads via MiXCR. In this record, the V and J calls reflect TCRdb's handling and not the investigators' own analysis. The data show some 11,000 clones, around 21% seen once. No treatment had been given to any patient before thyroid surgery. The CDR3 spans 15 residues. Germline assignment: CDR1 LNHDA and CDR2 SQIVND (reference sequence). The V segment lost 5 bases and the J segment 3 bases; nucleotides outside the gene matches: 10. This specimen belongs to a study of metastatic and nonmetastatic thyroid tumors. Study background: Repertoires from malignant and benign thyroid patients were compared across blood and tumor or nodule tissue. Study observations and caveats: Reports indicated that malignant thyroid tumors showed significantly higher TCR beta diversity than benign nodules did, in blood and tumor.

The TCR sequence derives from a female donor with papillary thyroid cancer or a benign thyroid nodule (not recorded which). Some clones in this sample may be carry-over from other donors' samples. Sequencing was performed on adjacent normal tissue. The chain combines TRBV19 with TRBJ2-7; 7 nucleotides align to TRBD2. The CDR3 protein is CASSPPGLGVYEQYF. The CDR3 DNA is TGTGCCAGTAGTCCTCCAGGACTAGGAGTCTACGAGCAGTACTTC.